These 2 T cell receptor beta chains share one sample of origin, sequenced in a study of blood T cell repertoires in COVID-19. TCRdb keeps only in-frame clones here, not all; method: immunoSEQ multiplex PCR. The sample carries approximately 240,000 clones, roughly 80% recorded once. Sequencing was carried out using peripheral blood. Receptors originate from a woman aged 60-70 years with active or convalescent COVID-19.

The V call is TRBV5-1, the J call TRBJ2-3, with D perhaps matching TRBD1 (5 bases). CDR3 size: 17 residues. Trimming removed 0 bases at V and 3 bases at J, with 17 bases between. Germline-derived CDR1 and CDR2 are SGHRS and YFSETQ. The CDR3 region has the DNA TGCGCCAGCAGCTTGGTGACAGATTTAATGAGGACAGATACGCAGTATTTT. It specifies CASSLVTDLMRTDTQYF.

The V call is TRBV10-3, the J call TRBJ2-1; D is uncertain. V was pared by 4 bases and J by 10 bases, with 23 bases between. The CDR3 is 16 amino acids. In germline, CDR1 is ENHRY, CDR2 SYGVKD. The DNA for the CDR3 is TGTGCCATCAGTGCTGCAGTGGGTGCGGCCCAAATGGAGCAGTTCTTC. It is translated as CAISAAVGAAQMEQFF.